This record concerns one TCR beta chain sequence. The source of the sample is a study of blood T cell repertoires in COVID-19. Study overall: Acute and convalescent COVID-19 samples came from the United States, Italy and Spain. PBMCs, B-cell-depleted T cells, or T cells provided the cDNA or gDNA that made up the material.

This table comes from immunoSEQ multiplex PCR, and its TCRdb copy is limited to in-frame clones, with some not included. The table lists 250,000 to 300,000 clones, around four fifths of them singletons, with approximately 4.3% in the top ten. Germline V gene sequence: CDR1 LNHDA, CDR2 SQIVND (reference sequence). The CDR3 covers 16 residues. V lost 6 bases and J lost 0; bases outside the gene matches: 7. The age range of participants was 18 to 89 years, with residence in approximately 25 US areas. Clinical history as reported by participants underpinned cohort assignment. Sequenced sample: PBMCs or T cells enriched from blood (not recorded which). The sequence derives from a man under 40 with acute COVID-19. This chain links TRBV19 with TRBJ2-2; TRBD1 agrees at 7 bases. The CDR3 DNA reads TGTGCCAGTAGGAGGGGGCAGCTTACGAACACCGGGGAGCTGTTTTTT. Translated, it gives CASRRGQLTNTGELFF.